This T cell receptor (beta chain) was recorded in a study of cytomegalovirus exposure and HLA in healthy donors. PCR was performed using 60 Vbeta and 13 Jbeta primers. Data came from immunoSEQ multiplex PCR; TCRdb stores just in-frame clones and leaves some out. The repertoire consists of some 190,000 clones, with over 65% occurring once and the leading ten covering around 3.6%. Notes on this clone: Its antigen is not known.

Study-level findings and limits: Information on immune exposure was restricted to one variable (CMV serostatus).

The sample consisted of PBMCs. The source is a man in his forties in good health and CMV-seropositive.

This CDR3 is CASSTGWNTEAFF. In DNA form, the CDR3 reads TGTGCCAGCAGTACGGGGTGGAACACTGAAGCTTTCTTT. The chain combines TRBV6-1 with TRBJ1-1; no definite D call. The CDR3 spans 13 residues. V gave up 5 bases and J gave up 1 base, with 8 bases separating them. Germline assignment: CDR1 MNHNS and CDR2 SASEGT.